This record looks at one TCR beta chain sequence and its context. This record comes from a study of blood T cell repertoires in COVID-19. In the study overall: Both acute and convalescent COVID-19 samples were obtained from the United States, Italy and Spain.

Trimming removed 0 bases at V and 5 bases at J, with 14 bases between. The CDR3 is 15 amino acids. Germline V gene lookup returns CDR1 SGDLS and CDR2 YYNGEE. Original analysis: For nucleated cells, counts were estimated from reference gene primer amplification. Method: immunoSEQ multiplex PCR; TCRdb's copy keeps in-frame clones and lacks some. V, J and clone size derive from that table, while D and trimming were established from the DNA sequence. Of 95,000 to 150,000 clones listed, 79% are singletons. The chain employs TRBV9 and TRBJ2-5; a possible D gene is TRBD2 (6 bases). The receptor comes from a man in his forties with active or convalescent COVID-19. Sequencing used peripheral blood. CDR3: CASSVVGGAGETQYF. The CDR3 DNA reads as TGTGCCAGCAGCGTAGTAGGCGGGGCAGGGGAGACCCAGTACTTC.